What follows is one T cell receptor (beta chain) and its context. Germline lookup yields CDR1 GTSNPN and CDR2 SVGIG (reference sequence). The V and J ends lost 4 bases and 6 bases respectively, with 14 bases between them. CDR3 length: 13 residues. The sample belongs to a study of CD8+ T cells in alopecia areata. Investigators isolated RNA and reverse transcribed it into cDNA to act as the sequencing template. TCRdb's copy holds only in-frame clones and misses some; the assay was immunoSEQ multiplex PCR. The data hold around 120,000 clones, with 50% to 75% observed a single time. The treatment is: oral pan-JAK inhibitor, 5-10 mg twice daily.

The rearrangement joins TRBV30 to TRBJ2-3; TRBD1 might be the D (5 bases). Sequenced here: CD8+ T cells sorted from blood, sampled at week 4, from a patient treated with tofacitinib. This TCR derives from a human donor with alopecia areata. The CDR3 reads CAWTPGQSDTQYF. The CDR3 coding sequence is TGTGCCTGGACCCCCGGACAATCCGATACGCAGTATTTT.